This T cell receptor (beta chain) originates from a study of T cell responses to AZD1222 COVID-19 vaccine. Here immunoSEQ multiplex PCR was the method, and the copy in TCRdb shows in-frame clones only, minus some. The sample lists tens of thousands of clones, around 82% occurring once. The CDR3 loop spans 12 amino acids. The germline V gene has CDR1 SGHRS and CDR2 YFSETQ. The V and J ends lost 5 bases and 7 bases respectively, with 12 bases between them. As for this clone: Its specificity is unknown.

Overall study findings and caveats: Donors in the cohort were predominantly white British and more often female, and clonal diversity was possibly underestimated. Only five or six AZD1222 recipients were seropositive at baseline. Compared with day 0, the breadth and depth of the Spike-specific TCR repertoire rose significantly after two doses of AZD1222.

This chain links TRBV5-1 with TRBJ1-2; no definite D call. The sample in question was peripheral blood, obtained on day 0 of AZD1222 vaccination. This receptor was obtained from an adult in good health. The CDR3 loop is CASSSERAGYTF. CDR3 sequence (DNA): TGCGCCAGCAGTTCCGAGAGGGCTGGCTACACCTTC.